This TCR beta chain was sequenced in a study of blood T cell repertoires in COVID-19. Looking at the study overall: The analysed material was cDNA or gDNA that came from T cells, B-cell-depleted T cells, or PBMCs.

CDR1 is LGHDT, CDR2 YNNKEL, per germline (reference sequence). The CDR3 has 17 residues. The J segment lost 3 bases and the V segment lost 4 bases, leaving 13 bases of the junction unmatched. This clone was seen only a few times. Per the original data handling: Estimates of nucleated cell counts were drawn from the amplification of reference gene primers. The data were produced by immunoSEQ multiplex PCR, yet TCRdb's version contains in-frame clones alone and is incomplete. The V and J calls and clone size were taken over from that table, and D and trimming were inferred from the DNA. The profile shows 50,000 to 85,000 clones, about four fifths of them singletons.

This receptor was obtained from a human donor in a cohort sampled during active COVID-19. The sample consisted of peripheral blood. The gene calls are TRBV3-1 (or the pseudogene TRBV3-2) and TRBJ2-7, with 9 bases lining up with TRBD1. The chain's CDR3 is CASSLKDRDREVYEQYF. DNA for the CDR3: TGTGCCAGCAGCCTCAAAGACCGGGACAGGGAGGTCTACGAGCAGTACTTC.